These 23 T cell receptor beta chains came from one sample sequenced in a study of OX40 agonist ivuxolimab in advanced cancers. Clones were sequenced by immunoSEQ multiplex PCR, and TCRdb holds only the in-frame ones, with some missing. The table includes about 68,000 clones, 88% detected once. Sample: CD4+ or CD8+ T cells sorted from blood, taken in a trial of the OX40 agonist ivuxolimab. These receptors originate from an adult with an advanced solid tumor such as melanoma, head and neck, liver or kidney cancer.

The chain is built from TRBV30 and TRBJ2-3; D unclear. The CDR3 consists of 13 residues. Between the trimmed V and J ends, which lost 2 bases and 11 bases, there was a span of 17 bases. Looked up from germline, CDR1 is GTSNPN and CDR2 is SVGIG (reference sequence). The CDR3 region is CAWSLLWAKGQYF. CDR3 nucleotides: TGTGCCTGGAGTCTTTTGTGGGCTAAGGGGCAGTATTTT.

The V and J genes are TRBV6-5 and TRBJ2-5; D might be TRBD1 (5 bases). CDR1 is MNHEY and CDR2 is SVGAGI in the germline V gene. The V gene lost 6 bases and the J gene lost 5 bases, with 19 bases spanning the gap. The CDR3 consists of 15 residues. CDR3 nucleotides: TGTGCCAGCAGCGACCTCGATGGGGCTAGGGAGACCCAGTACTTC. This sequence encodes CASSDLDGARETQYF.

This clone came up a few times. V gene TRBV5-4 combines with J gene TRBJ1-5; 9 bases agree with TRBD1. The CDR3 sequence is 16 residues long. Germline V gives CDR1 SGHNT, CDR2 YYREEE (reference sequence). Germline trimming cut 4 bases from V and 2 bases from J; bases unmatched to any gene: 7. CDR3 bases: TGTGCCAGCAGCAAGTGGGGACAGGGTGGCAATCAGCCCCAGCATTTT. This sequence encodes CASSKWGQGGNQPQHF.

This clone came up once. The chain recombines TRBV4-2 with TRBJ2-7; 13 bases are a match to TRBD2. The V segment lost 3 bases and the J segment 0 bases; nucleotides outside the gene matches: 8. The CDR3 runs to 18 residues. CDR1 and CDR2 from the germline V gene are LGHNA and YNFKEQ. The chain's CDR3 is CASSQETSGRLSSYEQYF. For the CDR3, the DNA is TGTGCCAGCAGCCAGGAGACTAGCGGGAGGTTGAGCTCCTACGAGCAGTACTTC.

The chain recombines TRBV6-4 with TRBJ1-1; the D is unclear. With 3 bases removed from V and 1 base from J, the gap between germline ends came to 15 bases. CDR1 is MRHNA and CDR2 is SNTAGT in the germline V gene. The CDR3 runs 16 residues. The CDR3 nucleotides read TGTGCCAGCAGTGAATTACCACAAATTTCGAACACTGAAGCTTTCTTT. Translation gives CASSELPQISNTEAFF.

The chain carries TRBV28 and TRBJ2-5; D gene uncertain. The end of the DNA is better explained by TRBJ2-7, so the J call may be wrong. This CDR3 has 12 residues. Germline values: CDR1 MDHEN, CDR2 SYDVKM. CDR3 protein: CASRAHPYEQYF. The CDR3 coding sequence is TGTGCCAGCAGAGCCCATCCCTACGAGCAGTACTTC.

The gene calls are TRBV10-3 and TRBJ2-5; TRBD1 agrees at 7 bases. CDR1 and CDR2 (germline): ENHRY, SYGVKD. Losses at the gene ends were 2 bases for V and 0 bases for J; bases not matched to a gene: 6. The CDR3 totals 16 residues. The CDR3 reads CAISEKRGLYQETQYF. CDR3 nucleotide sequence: TGTGCCATCAGTGAGAAGAGGGGGCTGTACCAAGAGACCCAGTACTTC.

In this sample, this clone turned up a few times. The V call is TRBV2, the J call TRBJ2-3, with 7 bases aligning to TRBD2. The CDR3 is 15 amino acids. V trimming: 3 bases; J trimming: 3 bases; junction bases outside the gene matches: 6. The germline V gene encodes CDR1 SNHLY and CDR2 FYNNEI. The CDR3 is CASSEGGRKTDTQYF. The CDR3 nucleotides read TGTGCCAGCAGTGAGGGCGGGAGAAAGACAGATACGCAGTATTTT.

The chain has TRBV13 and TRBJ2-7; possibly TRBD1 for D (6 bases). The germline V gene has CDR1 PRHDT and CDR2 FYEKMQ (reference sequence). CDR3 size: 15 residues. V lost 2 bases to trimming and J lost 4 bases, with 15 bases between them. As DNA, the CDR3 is TGTGCCAGCAGCTTAAAAACAGGGTCGGGGTACGAGCAGTACTTC. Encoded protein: CASSLKTGSGYEQYF.

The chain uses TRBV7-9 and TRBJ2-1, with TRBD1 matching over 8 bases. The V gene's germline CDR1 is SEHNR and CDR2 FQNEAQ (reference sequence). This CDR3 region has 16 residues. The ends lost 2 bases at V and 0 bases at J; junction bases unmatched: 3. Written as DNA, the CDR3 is TGTGCCAGCAGCTTAACGACAGGGGTCTCCTACAATGAGCAGTTCTTC. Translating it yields CASSLTTGVSYNEQFF. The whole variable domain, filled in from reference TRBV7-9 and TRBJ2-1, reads DTGVSQNPRHKITKRGQNVTFRCDPISEHNRLYWYRQTLGQGPEFLTYFQNEAQLEKSRLLSDRFSAERPKGSFSTLEIQRTEQGDSAMYLCASSLTTGVSYNEQFFGPGTRLTVL.

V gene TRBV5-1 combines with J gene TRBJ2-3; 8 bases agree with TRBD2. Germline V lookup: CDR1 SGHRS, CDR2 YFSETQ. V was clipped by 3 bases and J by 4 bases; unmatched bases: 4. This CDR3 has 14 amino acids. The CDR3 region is CASSSRTSSDTQYF. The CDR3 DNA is TGCGCCAGCAGCTCCCGGACTAGCTCAGATACGCAGTATTTT.

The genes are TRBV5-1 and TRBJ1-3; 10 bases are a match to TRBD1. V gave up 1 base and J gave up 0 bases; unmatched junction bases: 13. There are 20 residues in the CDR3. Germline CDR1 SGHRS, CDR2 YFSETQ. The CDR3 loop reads CASSLFPGQGLKSSGNTIYF. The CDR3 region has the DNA TGCGCCAGCAGCTTGTTTCCGGGACAGGGGCTGAAGAGCTCTGGAAACACCATATATTTT.

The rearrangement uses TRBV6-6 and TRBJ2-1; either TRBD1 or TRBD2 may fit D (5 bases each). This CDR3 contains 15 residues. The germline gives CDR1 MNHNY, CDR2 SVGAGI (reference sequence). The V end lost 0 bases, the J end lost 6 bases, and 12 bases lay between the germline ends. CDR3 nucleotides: TGTGCCAGCAGTTACTCGAGGGGAAAGGGCAATGAGCAGTTCTTC. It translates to CASSYSRGKGNEQFF.

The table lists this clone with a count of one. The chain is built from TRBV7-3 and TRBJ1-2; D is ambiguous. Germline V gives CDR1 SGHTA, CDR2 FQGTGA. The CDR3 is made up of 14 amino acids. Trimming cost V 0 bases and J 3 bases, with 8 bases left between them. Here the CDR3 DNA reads TGTGCCAGCAGCTTAACAAGGGAAGACTATGGCTACACCTTC. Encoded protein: CASSLTREDYGYTF.

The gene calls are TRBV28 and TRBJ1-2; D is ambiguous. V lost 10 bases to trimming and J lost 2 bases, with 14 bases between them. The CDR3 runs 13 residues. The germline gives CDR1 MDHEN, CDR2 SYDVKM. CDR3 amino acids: CATIDPTNYGYTF. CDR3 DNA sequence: TGTGCCACCATTGATCCGACGAACTATGGCTACACCTTC.

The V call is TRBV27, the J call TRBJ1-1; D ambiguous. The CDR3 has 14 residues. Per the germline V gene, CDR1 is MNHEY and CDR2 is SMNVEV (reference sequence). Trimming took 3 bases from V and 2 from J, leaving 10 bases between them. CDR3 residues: CASSFDLDNTEAFF. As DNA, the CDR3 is TGTGCCAGCAGTTTCGACTTGGACAACACTGAAGCTTTCTTT.

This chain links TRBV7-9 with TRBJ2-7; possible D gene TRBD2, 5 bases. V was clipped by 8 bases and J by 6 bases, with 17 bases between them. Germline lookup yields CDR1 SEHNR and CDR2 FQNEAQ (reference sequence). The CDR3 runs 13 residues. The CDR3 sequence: CASSWSEDGEQYF. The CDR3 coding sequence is TGTGCCAGCTCTTGGTCGGAGGACGGCGAGCAGTACTTC.

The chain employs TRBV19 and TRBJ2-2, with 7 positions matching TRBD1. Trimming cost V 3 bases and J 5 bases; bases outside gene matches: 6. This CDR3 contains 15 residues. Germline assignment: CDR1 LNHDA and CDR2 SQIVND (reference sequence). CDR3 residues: CASSIDRVGTGELFF. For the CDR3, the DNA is TGTGCCAGTAGTATCGACAGGGTGGGAACCGGGGAGCTGTTTTTT.

This chain's CDR3 is CASSPGTGVNQPQHF. DNA of the CDR3: TGTGCCAGCAGCCCAGGGACAGGGGTCAATCAGCCCCAGCATTTT. J is TRBJ1-5 and V is TRBV28; TRBD1 aligns across 10 bases. V gave up 6 bases and J gave up 3 bases; unmatched junction bases: 5. CDR3 length equals 15 residues. Germline CDR1 is MDHEN and CDR2 is SYDVKM.

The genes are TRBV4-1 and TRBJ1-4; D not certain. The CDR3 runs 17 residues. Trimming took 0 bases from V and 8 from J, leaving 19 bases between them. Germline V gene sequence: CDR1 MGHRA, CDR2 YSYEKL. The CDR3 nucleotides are TGCGCCAGCAGCCAAGATGCAACCGACAAGCCAGGAGAAAAACTGTTTTTT. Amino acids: CASSQDATDKPGEKLFF.

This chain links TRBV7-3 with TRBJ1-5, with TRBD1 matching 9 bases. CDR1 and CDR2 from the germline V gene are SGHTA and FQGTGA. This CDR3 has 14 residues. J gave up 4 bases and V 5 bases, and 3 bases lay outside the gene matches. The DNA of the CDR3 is TGTGCCAGCAGCAGAGACAGGGGGAATCAGCCCCAGCATTTT. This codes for CASSRDRGNQPQHF.

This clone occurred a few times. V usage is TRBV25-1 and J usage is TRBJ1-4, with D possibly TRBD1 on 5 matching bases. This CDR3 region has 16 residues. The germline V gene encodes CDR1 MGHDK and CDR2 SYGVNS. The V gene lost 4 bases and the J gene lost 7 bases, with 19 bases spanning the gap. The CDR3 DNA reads TGTGCCAGCAGTGTAGCGCAGGGCGGCTGGGGTGAAAAACTGTTTTTT. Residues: CASSVAQGGWGEKLFF.

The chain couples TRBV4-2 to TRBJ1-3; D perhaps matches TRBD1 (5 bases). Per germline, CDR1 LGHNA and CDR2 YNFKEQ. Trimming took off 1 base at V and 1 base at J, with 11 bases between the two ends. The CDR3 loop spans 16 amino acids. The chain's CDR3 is CASSQVPGASGNTIYF. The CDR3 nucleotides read TGTGCCAGCAGCCAAGTCCCCGGGGCATCTGGAAACACCATATATTTT.